Shown below are 27 T cell receptor beta chains from a single sample sequenced in a study of blood T cell repertoires in COVID-19. TCRdb's table, derived via immunoSEQ multiplex PCR, lists solely in-frame clones and lacks some. The table includes around 140,000 clones, about 89% detected once. The sample was peripheral blood. The receptors come from a middle-aged man who had recovered from COVID-19.

This chain connects TRBV6-2 or TRBV6-3 to TRBJ1-1; D unclear. Germline lookup yields CDR1 MNHEY and CDR2 SVGEGT. The V gene lost 4 bases and the J gene lost 6 bases, with 6 bases spanning the gap. The CDR3 is 11 residues long. This CDR3 is CASSSFAEAFF. DNA for the CDR3: TGTGCCAGCAGTTCCTTCGCTGAAGCTTTCTTT.

To note about this clone: At one end, the junction sequence differs from germline, possibly due to a read error. The chain couples TRBV7-7 to TRBJ2-1; 12 positions agree with TRBD1. CDR3 length: 15 residues. CDR1 and CDR2 (germline): SSHAT, FNYEAQ (reference sequence). The CDR3 reads CASSSRDRGPDEQFF. CDR3 DNA: TGTGCTAGCAGCTCCCGGGACAGGGGGCCGGATGAGCAGTTCTTC.

The chain recombines TRBV5-8 with TRBJ2-3; 7 positions match TRBD1. CDR1 SGHTS and CDR2 YDEGEE come from the germline V gene. The CDR3 consists of 15 residues. Trimming removed 0 bases from V and 2 bases from J; junction bases left unmatched: 3. CDR3 coding DNA: TGTGCCAGCAGCTTGGGGGACAGCTTCACAGATACGCAGTATTTT. Its protein product is CASSLGDSFTDTQYF.

This clone was observed a handful of times. V usage is TRBV7-9 and J usage is TRBJ2-7, with 9 bases lining up with TRBD1. The V and J ends lost 3 bases and 2 bases, in that order; junction bases with no gene match: 5. The CDR3 has 15 residues. Per germline, CDR1 SEHNR and CDR2 FQNEAQ (reference sequence). CDR3 residues: CASSFVQGAAYEQYF. In DNA, the CDR3 is TGTGCCAGCAGCTTTGTACAGGGGGCGGCCTACGAGCAGTACTTC.

The chain joins TRBV5-5 to TRBJ2-5; TRBD2 agrees at 7 bases. Germline V gene sequence: CDR1 SGHKS, CDR2 YYEKEE (reference sequence). This CDR3 is built from 15 residues. Unmatched junction bases numbered 9, after V lost 2 bases and J lost 5 bases. CDR3 bases: TGTGCCAGCAGCTTTTCGGGGGGTGGATCGGAGACCCAGTACTTC. Encoded protein: CASSFSGGGSETQYF. The whole variable domain, remainder taken from reference TRBV5-5 and TRBJ2-5, is DAGVTQSPTHLIKTRGQQVTLRCSPISGHKSVSWYQQVLGQGPQFIFQYYEKEERGRGNFPDRFSARQFPNYSSELNVNALLLGDSALYLCASSFSGGGSETQYFGPGTRLLVL.

The V gene is TRBV29-1, the J gene TRBJ1-2, with D perhaps TRBD1 (6 bases). Germline V CDR1 and CDR2: SQVTM, ANQGSEA. The CDR3 is 11 amino acids. V gave up 4 bases and J gave up 3 bases, with 6 bases separating them. CDR3 nucleotides: TGCAGCGTTGGGACAGACTATGGCTACACCTTC. Its translation: CSVGTDYGYTF.

The rearrangement joins TRBV9 to TRBJ2-5; possibly TRBD2 for D (6 bases). The CDR3 consists of 14 residues. Trimming shortened V by 4 bases and J by 4 bases, and 14 bases separated the two germline ends. Per germline, CDR1 SGDLS and CDR2 YYNGEE. CDR3 coding DNA: TGTGCCAGCAGCCCCGGGAGTGGGAGAGAGACCCAGTACTTC. Protein sequence: CASSPGSGRETQYF.

The chain combines TRBV2 with TRBJ1-4; no clear D. Germline values: CDR1 SNHLY, CDR2 FYNNEI. The CDR3 extends over 14 amino acids. V was clipped by 4 bases and J by 1 base, with 7 bases between them. The CDR3 is CASSGWRTNEKLFF. The CDR3 DNA sequence: TGTGCCAGCAGTGGTTGGAGAACTAATGAAAAACTGTTTTTT.

V is TRBV19 and J is TRBJ1-4; weak D call: TRBD1 (6 bases). The CDR3 length is 13 residues. The V and J ends lost 7 bases and 4 bases respectively, with 10 bases between them. CDR1 and CDR2 from the germline V gene are LNHDA and SQIVND (reference sequence). The CDR3 DNA follows: TGTGCCAGTATGAGCAGGGGTAATGAAAAACTGTTTTTT. It encodes CASMSRGNEKLFF.

The rearrangement uses TRBV7-8 and TRBJ1-2, with D possibly TRBD1 on 6 matching bases. The V gene's germline CDR1 is SGHVS and CDR2 FQNEAQ. Trimming shortened V by 3 bases and J by 3 bases, and 8 bases separated the two germline ends. The CDR3 extends over 13 amino acids. CDR3 DNA: TGTGCCAGCAGCTTGGCAGGGGACTATGGCTACACCTTC. Its translation is CASSLAGDYGYTF. The full variable domain, completed using reference TRBV7-8 and TRBJ1-2, is GAGVSQSPRYKVAKRGQDVALRCDPISGHVSLFWYQQALGQGPEFLTYFQNEAQLDKSGLPSDRFFAERPEGSVSTLKIQRTQQEDSAVYLCASSLAGDYGYTFGSGTRLTVV.

The V call is TRBV6-1, the J call TRBJ1-2; no clear D gene. The CDR3 sequence is 15 residues long. V was cut by 5 bases and J by 2 bases, with 15 bases left in between. In germline, CDR1 is MNHNS, CDR2 SASEGT. CDR3 loop: CASSRERAMNYGYTF. As DNA, the CDR3 is TGTGCCAGCAGTAGGGAGAGGGCTATGAACTATGGCTACACCTTC.

This clone has more than one count but fewer than ten. This sequence joins TRBV9 and TRBJ2-2, with 8 positions matching TRBD2. V was clipped by 0 bases and J by 2 bases; unmatched bases: 3. CDR1 is SGDLS, CDR2 YYNGEE, per germline. CDR3 size: 16 residues. CDR3 nucleotides: TGTGCCAGCAGCGTAGACGGGGGGGTCAACACCGGGGAGCTGTTTTTT. The encoded protein is CASSVDGGVNTGELFF.

The V and J genes are TRBV5-1 and TRBJ1-1, with D uncertain. The germline V gene has CDR1 SGHRS and CDR2 YFSETQ. This CDR3 comprises 16 residues. V lost 0 bases and J 5 bases, leaving 17 bases between the germline ends. The chain's CDR3 is CASSLGGPGIGTEAFF. In DNA form, the CDR3 reads TGCGCCAGCAGCTTGGGAGGGCCGGGGATCGGAACTGAAGCTTTCTTT.

The rearrangement links TRBV4-3 to TRBJ2-7; 9 bases are a match to TRBD1. CDR3 length: 16 residues. V lost 0 bases and J lost 4; bases outside the gene matches: 7. The germline V gene has CDR1 LGHNA and CDR2 YSLEER. This chain's CDR3 is CASSQDWDRDGYEQYF. The CDR3 coding sequence is TGCGCCAGCAGCCAAGATTGGGACAGGGACGGTTACGAGCAGTACTTC.

J is TRBJ1-2 and V is TRBV30, with D unresolved. V dropped 1 base and J dropped 2 bases, with 8 bases sitting between them. CDR1 is GTSNPN, CDR2 SVGIG, per germline (reference sequence). This CDR3 region has 13 residues. The CDR3 here is CAWSAGTNYGYTF. CDR3 nucleotide sequence: TGTGCCTGGAGTGCAGGAACAAACTATGGCTACACCTTC. Full variable domain (outside the CDR3, taken from reference TRBV30 and TRBJ1-2): SQTIHQWPATLVQPVGSPLSLECTVEGTSNPNLYWYRQAAGRGLQLLFYSVGIGQISSEVPQNLSASRPQDRQFILSSKKLLLSDSGFYLCAWSAGTNYGYTFGSGTRLTVV.

The V and J genes are TRBV18 and TRBJ1-1; tentative D call: TRBD1 (5 bases). There are 15 residues in the CDR3. Per germline, CDR1 KGHSH and CDR2 LQKENI. V dropped 1 base and J dropped 0 bases, with 9 bases sitting between them. The CDR3 DNA reads as TGTGCCAGCTCACCACAACCAGGGTTGAACACTGAAGCTTTCTTT. Its translation is CASSPQPGLNTEAFF.

J is TRBJ2-2 and V is TRBV24-1; 9 bases match TRBD1. Trimming removed 4 bases from V and 4 bases from J; junction bases left unmatched: 6. This CDR3 spans 16 amino acids. Germline-derived CDR1 and CDR2 are KGHDR and SFDVKD. CDR3 nucleotides: TGTGCCACCAGTGACGGCAGGACAGGGGCCACCGGGGAGCTGTTTTTT. It codes for CATSDGRTGATGELFF.

The chain links TRBV2 to TRBJ2-1; 9 bases are shared with TRBD2. There are 15 residues in the CDR3. Germline V CDR1 and CDR2: SNHLY, FYNNEI. Trimming at V came to 4 bases and at J to 10 bases, leaving 11 bases not matched to a gene. Here the CDR3 DNA reads TGTGCCAGCAGTGGACTAAGCGGGGGGCCAAAAGAGCAGTTCTTC. It codes for CASSGLSGGPKEQFF.

The V and J genes are TRBV19 and TRBJ1-5, with TRBD1 identical over 8 bases. The length of the CDR3 is 15 residues. Trimming cost V 3 bases and J 7 bases; bases outside gene matches: 8. The germline gives CDR1 LNHDA, CDR2 SQIVND (reference sequence). CDR3 sequence (DNA): TGTGCCAGTAGTATTGATGCAGGGGGCTTGCAGCCCCAGCATTTT. This translates into CASSIDAGGLQPQHF.

The chain joins TRBV5-4 to TRBJ2-5; 8 bases agree with TRBD1. CDR1 SGHNT and CDR2 YYREEE come from the germline V gene (reference sequence). Losses at the gene ends were 4 bases for V and 4 bases for J; bases not matched to a gene: 3. The length of the CDR3 is 13 residues. CDR3 sequence: CASSVTGVETQYF. CDR3 nucleotides: TGTGCCAGCAGCGTGACAGGGGTAGAGACCCAGTACTTC.

Turning to this clone: A much larger clone is a single base away; this may be a read error. V usage is TRBV6-6 and J usage is TRBJ1-2, with 7 bases matching TRBD1. Germline V lookup: CDR1 MNHNY, CDR2 SVGAGI (reference sequence). CDR3 size: 12 residues. V lost 6 bases, J lost 6 bases, and 4 bases stayed unmatched. The CDR3 DNA is TGTGCCAGCAGCCCAGACAGGGATGGCTACACCTTC. It is translated as CASSPDRDGYTF.

This clone was seen just once. V usage is TRBV29-1 and J usage is TRBJ2-1; 9 bases are a match to TRBD2. The CDR3 consists of 15 residues. V lost 1 base to trimming and J lost 1 base; unmatched junction nucleotides: 2. CDR1 SQVTM and CDR2 ANQGSEA come from the germline V gene. The CDR3 nucleotides are TGCAGCGTTGAAGCTCTAGCGGGGTCCTACAATGAGCAGTTCTTC. Protein sequence: CSVEALAGSYNEQFF.

The chain uses TRBV5-6 and TRBJ1-2, with 7 nucleotides matching TRBD1. From germline, CDR1 is SGHDT and CDR2 YYEEEE. The CDR3 covers 15 residues. With 3 bases clipped from V and 4 bases from J, the junction kept 9 bases outside the gene matches. The CDR3 DNA reads as TGTGCCAGCAGCTCGGACAGGAGGGGACTCTATGGCTACACCTTC. Protein: CASSSDRRGLYGYTF.

CDR3 coding DNA: TGTGCCAGTAGTATAGCGGGGGGCGCCTTCACTGAAGCTTTCTTT. This codes for CASSIAGGAFTEAFF. The genes are TRBV19 and TRBJ1-1; a possible D gene is TRBD1 (6 bases). Between the trimmed V and J ends, which lost 1 base and 4 bases, there was a span of 13 bases. CDR3 length: 15 amino acids. Germline V gene lookup returns CDR1 LNHDA and CDR2 SQIVND (reference sequence).

The chain has TRBV6-5 and TRBJ1-1; no firm D call. Germline values: CDR1 MNHEY, CDR2 SVGAGI. The CDR3 extends over 12 amino acids. Trimming shortened V by 7 bases and J by 1 base, and 7 bases separated the two germline ends. CDR3 in amino acids: CASIDRNTEAFF. The CDR3 DNA sequence: TGTGCCAGCATCGATAGGAACACTGAAGCTTTCTTT.

This clone was detected only a few times. V and J are TRBV2 and TRBJ2-1, with TRBD1 matching over 8 bases. Germline V lookup: CDR1 SNHLY, CDR2 FYNNEI. This CDR3 has 14 residues. V shed 7 bases, J shed 6 bases, and the junction held 8 bases outside the gene matches. The CDR3, as DNA: TGTGCCAGCAACCGGGGACAGGTGGGCAATGAGCAGTTCTTC. It specifies CASNRGQVGNEQFF.

The count of this clone is one. The chain employs TRBV6-5 and TRBJ2-3, with 10 nucleotides matching TRBD2. The CDR3 runs to 15 residues. Germline CDR1 and CDR2: MNHEY and SVGAGI. Unmatched junction bases numbered 6, after V lost 4 bases and J lost 5 bases. The CDR3 reads CASSSRLAGEDTQYF. The CDR3 region has the DNA TGTGCCAGCAGTTCCCGCCTAGCGGGGGAAGATACGCAGTATTTT.